This T cell receptor beta chain was identified in a study of T cells in Graves' hyperthyroidism and ophthalmopathy. The CDR3 length is 14 residues. The V end lost 1 base, the J end lost 3 bases, and 4 bases lay between the germline ends. CDR1 and CDR2 (germline): SEHNR, FQNEAQ (reference sequence). RNA transcripts gave rise to amplified TCR beta CDR3 regions. Primed by the HTBI set, a first-round RT-PCR was run on the TCR CDR3. Via MiXCR, TCRdb re-called the multiplex PCR reads, giving one row per CDR3 protein. The top ten clones hold around 30% of a sample with roughly 250,000 distinct CDR3 sequences, roughly 15% of them seen once. General study results and limits: Ophthalmopathy could be told apart from stable hyperthyroidism with a 13 V-J model.

This clonotype was observed a few times. Antigen unknown. The receptor was derived from a woman aged 18-29 years with Graves' ophthalmopathy. The specimen was blood. The chain joins TRBV7-9 to TRBJ1-6; D uncertain. This CDR3 reads CASSLDLYNSPLHF. CDR3 sequence (DNA): TGTGCCAGCAGCTTAGACCTCTATAATTCACCCCTCCACTTT.